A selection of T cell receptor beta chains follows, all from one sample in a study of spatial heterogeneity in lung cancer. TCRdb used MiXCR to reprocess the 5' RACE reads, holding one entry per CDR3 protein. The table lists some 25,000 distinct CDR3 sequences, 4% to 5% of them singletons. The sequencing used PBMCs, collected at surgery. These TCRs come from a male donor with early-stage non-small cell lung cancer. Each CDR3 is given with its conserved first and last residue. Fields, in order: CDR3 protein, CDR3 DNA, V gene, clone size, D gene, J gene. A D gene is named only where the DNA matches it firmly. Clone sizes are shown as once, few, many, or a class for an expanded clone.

CDR3 protein: CATSDLGTSGTDTQYF
CDR3 DNA: TGTGCCACCAGTGATTTAGGGACTAGCGGTACAGATACGCAGTATTTT
V gene: TRBV24-1
clone size: many
D gene: TRBD2
J gene: TRBJ2-3

CDR3 protein: CASSSRTSGRGETQYF
CDR3 DNA: TGTGCCAGCAGTTCCCGGACTAGCGGGAGAGGGGAGACCCAGTACTTC
V gene: TRBV12-3/TRBV12-4
clone size: many
D gene: TRBD2
J gene: TRBJ2-5

CDR3 protein: CASRFRGAAGNTIYF
CDR3 DNA: TGTGCCAGCAGGTTCAGGGGGGCAGCGGGAAACACCATATATTTT
V gene: TRBV12-3/TRBV12-4
clone size: many
D gene: TRBD1
J gene: TRBJ1-3

CDR3 protein: CASSEQAETGELFF
CDR3 DNA: TGTGCCAGCTCAGAACAGGCGGAGACCGGGGAGCTGTTTTTT
V gene: TRBV7-2
clone size: many
D gene: .
J gene: TRBJ2-2

CDR3 protein: CATSVGYEQYF
CDR3 DNA: TGTGCCACCAGTGTTGGCTACGAGCAGTACTTC
V gene: TRBV24-1
clone size: once
D gene: .
J gene: TRBJ2-7

CDR3 protein: CASSPGTGAYEQYF
CDR3 DNA: TGTGCCAGCAGCCCCGGGACAGGGGCCTACGAGCAGTACTTC
V gene: TRBV12-3/TRBV12-4
clone size: many
D gene: TRBD1
J gene: TRBJ2-7

CDR3 protein: CASSPGQNIQYF
CDR3 DNA: TGTGCCAGCTCACCAGGACAGAACATTCAGTACTTC
V gene: TRBV18
clone size: few
D gene: .
J gene: TRBJ2-4

CDR3 protein: CASSYSQPQETQYF
CDR3 DNA: TGTGCCAGCAGTTACTCTCAGCCCCAAGAGACCCAGTACTTC
V gene: TRBV6-5
clone size: many
D gene: .
J gene: TRBJ2-5

CDR3 protein: CASSDSQTSGSTDTQYF
CDR3 DNA: TGCGCCAGCAGTGATTCACAGACTAGCGGGAGCACAGATACGCAGTATTTT
V gene: TRBV10-1
clone size: many
D gene: TRBD2
J gene: TRBJ2-3

CDR3 protein: CASSLRSENTEAFF
CDR3 DNA: TGTGCCAGCAGTCTCCGCAGCGAGAACACTGAAGCTTTCTTT
V gene: TRBV28
clone size: many
D gene: .
J gene: TRBJ1-1

CDR3 protein: CASSLLTGAYGKLFF
CDR3 DNA: TGTGCCAGCAGCTTACTGACAGGGGCGTACGGGAAACTGTTTTTT
V gene: TRBV14
clone size: many
D gene: TRBD1
J gene: TRBJ1-4

CDR3 protein: CSAPLSQTGPGYTF
CDR3 DNA: TGCAGTGCTCCTTTGTCGCAAACAGGGCCCGGCTACACCTTC
V gene: TRBV20-1
clone size: many
D gene: .
J gene: TRBJ1-2

CDR3 protein: CASGSGGATFFQHF
CDR3 DNA: TGTGCCAGCGGGAGTGGGGGGGCAACGTTTTTCCAGCATTTT
V gene: TRBV6-5
clone size: medium-sized
D gene: .
J gene: TRBJ1-5

CDR3 protein: CSWPGVSTDTQYF
CDR3 DNA: TGCAGTTGGCCGGGGGTTAGCACAGATACGCAGTATTTT
V gene: TRBV20-1
clone size: many
D gene: .
J gene: TRBJ2-3